These T cell receptor beta chains were read from a single sample in a study of cytomegalovirus exposure and HLA in healthy donors. Clones were sequenced by immunoSEQ multiplex PCR, and TCRdb holds only the in-frame ones, with some missing. The sample lists about 160,000 clones, around 85% occurring once. Input material: PBMCs. The receptors stem from a man aged 40-55 years in good health and CMV-seronegative. Both conserved end residues are part of each CDR3. The D gene is left open where the match is weak. For some rows the clone size is stated as once, few or many, or as a class when expanded; others skip it.

>TRBJ1-1|TRBV1|.|.
CTSSQVGTGNTEAFF
.
>TRBJ1-1|TRBV5-1|.|.
CASRYGDTEAFF
TGCGCCAGCAGGTACGGGGACACTGAAGCTTTCTTT
>TRBJ1-6|TRBV19|TRBD1|.
CASTWTGEYSPLHF
TGTGCCAGCACGTGGACAGGAGAATATTCACCCCTCCACTTT
>TRBJ1-3|TRBV5-1|.|.
CASSLRRGLSGNTIYF
TGCGCCAGCAGCTTGCGCAGGGGCCTCTCTGGAAACACCATATATTTT
>TRBJ1-6|TRBV7-6|TRBD1|few
CASSLADRANSPLHF
TGTGCCAGCAGCTTAGCCGACAGGGCGAATTCACCCCTCCACTTT
>TRBJ2-1|TRBV27|.|.
CASSSRDFYPINEQFF
TGTGCCAGCAGTTCACGGGACTTCTACCCCATCAATGAGCAGTTCTTC
>TRBJ1-6|TRBV4-2|.|.
CASTLRQEDNSPLHF
TGTGCCAGCACCCTCCGTCAGGAGGATAATTCACCCCTCCACTTT
>TRBJ2-6|TRBV6-5|TRBD2|.
CAIAGAGANVLTF
TGTGCCATCGCGGGGGCTGGGGCCAACGTCCTGACTTTC
>TRBJ1-2|TRBV5-6|.|.
CASSLGLENYGYTF
TGTGCCAGCAGCTTGGGGCTAGAGAACTATGGCTACACCTTC
>TRBJ2-5|TRBV6-5|TRBD1|.
CASSAGQGKKTQYF
TGTGCCAGCAGCGCGGGACAGGGGAAAAAGACCCAGTACTTC
>TRBJ2-1|TRBV29-1|TRBD2|.
CSVRRGDPWDEQFF
TGCAGCGTTCGACGGGGGGACCCTTGGGATGAGCAGTTCTTC
>TRBJ2-7|TRBV25-1|.|medium-sized
CASSEWGEGVEQYF
TGTGCCAGCAGTGAATGGGGTGAAGGGGTCGAGCAGTACTTC
>TRBJ2-3|TRBV5-4|TRBD2|few
CASSQERGGPDTQYF
TGTGCCAGCAGCCAAGAGCGGGGGGGCCCAGATACGCAGTATTTT
>TRBJ2-7|TRBV7-9|TRBD1|.
CASSFRDSAYEQYF
TGTGCCAGCAGCTTCCGGGACAGCGCCTACGAGCAGTACTTC
>TRBJ2-3|TRBV10-3|TRBD1|.
CAIQRTGPTDTQYF
TGTGCCATCCAAAGGACAGGGCCCACAGATACGCAGTATTTT
>TRBJ1-3|TRBV5-8|.|.
CASSLRRPSGNTIYF
TGTGCCAGCAGCTTACGCAGGCCCTCTGGAAACACCATATATTTT
>TRBJ2-7|TRBV10-1|.|few
CASSESAGREQYF
TGCGCCAGCAGTGAGTCGGCAGGGCGGGAGCAGTACTTC
>TRBJ1-4|TRBV2|.|.
CASSGEKLFF
TGTGCCAGTTCGGGGGAAAAACTGTTTTTT
>TRBJ1-6|TRBV7-3|.|.
CASSPGTSDSPLHF
TGTGCCAGCAGCCCTGGGACATCGGATTCACCCCTCCACTTT
>TRBJ1-5|TRBV29-1|TRBD1|few
CSVGQGVDQPQHF
TGCAGCGTTGGACAGGGGGTGGATCAGCCCCAGCATTTT
>TRBJ1-4|TRBV6-1|TRBD1|few
CASSRQGWEKLFF
TGTGCCAGCAGTCGACAGGGTTGGGAAAAACTGTTTTTT
>TRBJ2-1|TRBV18|TRBD1|.
CASSQPGGRKFF
TGTGCCAGCTCACAACCAGGGGGTAGAAAGTTCTTC
>TRBJ2-7|TRBV9|TRBD2|.
CASSVAQSGVDEQYF
TGTGCCAGCAGCGTAGCTCAGAGCGGGGTGGACGAGCAGTACTTC
>TRBJ2-7|TRBV5-8|.|.
CASSLYFGYEQYF
TGTGCCAGCAGTCTTTATTTCGGCTACGAGCAGTACTTC
>TRBJ2-1|TRBV27|TRBD2|.
CASSYNLGTSSEDEQFF
TGTGCCAGCAGCTACAACCTAGGGACTAGCAGTGAAGATGAGCAGTTCTTC
>TRBJ2-5|TRBV7-6|.|.
CASSLLDSQETQYF
TGTGCCAGCAGCCTCCTGGACAGCCAAGAGACCCAGTACTTC
>TRBJ2-1|TRBV25-1|.|.
CASSEDFTYNEQFF
TGTGCCAGCAGTGAGGACTTTACCTACAATGAGCAGTTCTTC
>TRBJ1-2|TRBV19|TRBD1|.
CASSPLDRAANYGYTF
TGTGCCAGTAGTCCTCTGGACAGGGCTGCTAACTATGGCTACACCTTC
>TRBJ2-7|TRBV30|.|.
CASQGTYEQYF
TGTGCCTCACAGGGTACCTACGAGCAGTACTTC
>TRBJ2-1|TRBV2|.|.
CASSDGGNEQFF
TGTGCCAGCAGTGACGGGGGCAATGAGCAGTTCTTC
>TRBJ2-2|TRBV5-6|TRBD1|many
CASSDGTGTVGELFF
TGTGCCAGCAGCGACGGGACAGGGACCGTCGGGGAGCTGTTTTTT
>TRBJ1-2|TRBV5-1|.|.
CASSLDLGGFGYTF
TGCGCCAGCAGCCTGGACCTCGGGGGATTCGGCTACACCTTC
>TRBJ2-2|TRBV6-5|.|.
CASSTNTGELFF
TGTGCCAGCAGTACAAACACCGGGGAGCTGTTTTTT
>TRBJ2-3|TRBV2|TRBD2|.
CASRNPLAGGAHTDTQYF
TGTGCCAGCAGGAACCCCCTAGCGGGGGGCGCGCACACAGATACGCAGTATTTT
>TRBJ1-4|TRBV2|TRBD1|.
CASSGTGVQGEKLFF
TGTGCCAGCAGCGGTACAGGGGTACAAGGGGAAAAACTGTTTTTT
>TRBJ1-6|TRBV25-1|.|.
CASSGGINNSPLHF
TGTGCCAGCAGTGGCGGGATCAATAATTCACCCCTCCACTTT
>TRBJ2-2|TRBV7-3|.|.
CASSQGVSGELFF
TGTGCCAGCAGCCAAGGGGTGAGCGGGGAGCTGTTTTTT
>TRBJ1-6|TRBV4-1|.|.
CASSHLEGQSNSPLHF
TGCGCCAGCAGCCACCTGGAGGGGCAAAGTAATTCACCCCTCCACTTT
>TRBJ2-1|TRBV7-3|TRBD1|.
CASSPTSSGGEQFF
TGTGCCAGCAGCCCTACTTCCTCAGGGGGTGAGCAGTTCTTC
>TRBJ2-7|TRBV10-2|TRBD1|.
CASTRAGGSYEQYF
TGCGCCAGCACGAGGGCAGGGGGCTCCTACGAGCAGTACTTC
>TRBJ1-5|TRBV19|.|once
CASSMKGVSNQPQHF
TGTGCCAGTAGTATGAAGGGGGTAAGCAATCAGCCCCAGCATTTT
>TRBJ1-1|TRBV23-1|TRBD1|.
CASKNNPGQGVKTEAFF
TGCGCCAGCAAGAATAATCCGGGACAGGGGGTAAAAACTGAAGCTTTCTTT
>TRBJ2-7|TRBV5-1|TRBD1|few
CASSLRTGTDYEQYF
TGCGCCAGCAGCTTGCGGACCGGGACAGACTACGAGCAGTACTTC
>TRBJ2-3|TRBV9|TRBD2|.
CASSLGTSGGTSTDTQYF
TGTGCCAGCAGCCTTGGGACTAGCGGGGGGACTAGCACAGATACGCAGTATTTT
>TRBJ2-1|TRBV6-5|.|.
CASSYLNEQFF
TGTGCCAGCAGTTACCTAAATGAGCAGTTCTTC
>TRBJ1-3|TRBV30|.|.
CAWSVEAGNTIYF
TGTGCCTGGAGTGTGGAGGCTGGAAACACCATATATTTT
>TRBJ2-7|TRBV5-1|.|.
CASSLEDYSYEQYF
TGCGCCAGCAGCTTGGAGGACTACTCCTACGAGCAGTACTTC
>TRBJ1-1|TRBV5-4|TRBD1|.
CASSRTGREAEAFF
TGTGCCAGCAGCCGGACAGGGAGGGAGGCTGAAGCTTTCTTT
>TRBJ2-3|TRBV7-2|TRBD1|.
CASSLVRGRTDTQYF
TGTGCCAGCAGCTTAGTGAGGGGGCGGACAGATACGCAGTATTTT
>TRBJ2-7|TRBV10-3|TRBD1|.
CAIRGTEVGYEQYF
TGTGCCATCAGGGGGACAGAGGTGGGCTACGAGCAGTACTTC
>TRBJ1-5|TRBV2|TRBD1|.
CASRGGQGNQPQHF
TGTGCCAGCAGGGGGGGACAGGGCAATCAGCCCCAGCATTTT
>TRBJ2-5|TRBV7-3|.|few
CASSLAGAVGETQYF
TGTGCCAGCAGCTTAGCGGGGGCCGTTGGGGAGACCCAGTACTTC
>TRBJ1-1|TRBV5-4|TRBD1|.
CASSLGTGGTEAFF
TGTGCCAGCAGCTTGGGAACAGGGGGCACTGAAGCTTTCTTT
>TRBJ2-6|TRBV5-1|TRBD1|.
CASSSQGSGANVLTF
TGCGCCAGCAGCTCACAGGGGTCTGGGGCCAACGTCCTGACTTTC
>TRBJ2-5|TRBV12-5|TRBD2|.
CASGLGRGGQETQYF
TGTGCTAGTGGTTTAGGGCGGGGGGGCCAAGAGACCCAGTACTTC
>TRBJ1-6|TRBV19|.|.
CASRGQYNSPLHF
TGTGCCAGCCGAGGACAGTATAATTCACCCCTCCACTTT
>TRBJ1-4|TRBV2|.|.
CASEGLPEANEKLFF
TGTGCCAGCGAGGGCCTACCCGAAGCTAATGAAAAACTGTTTTTT
>TRBJ2-2|TRBV7-2|TRBD1|.
CASSLRGQPNTGELFF
TGTGCCAGCAGCTTAAGGGGGCAACCGAACACCGGGGAGCTGTTTTTT